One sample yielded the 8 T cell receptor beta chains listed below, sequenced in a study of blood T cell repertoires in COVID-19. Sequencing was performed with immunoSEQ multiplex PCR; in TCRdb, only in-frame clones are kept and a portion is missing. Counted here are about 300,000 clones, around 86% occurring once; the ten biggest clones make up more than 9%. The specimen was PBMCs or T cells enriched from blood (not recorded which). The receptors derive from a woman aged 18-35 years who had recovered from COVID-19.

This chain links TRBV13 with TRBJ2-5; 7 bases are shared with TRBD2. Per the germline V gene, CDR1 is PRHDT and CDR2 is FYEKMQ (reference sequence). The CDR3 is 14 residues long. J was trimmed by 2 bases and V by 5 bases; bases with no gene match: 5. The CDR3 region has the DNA TGTGCCAGCAGCCGCGGGCGGGGGCAAGAGACCCAGTACTTC. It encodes CASSRGRGQETQYF.

The DNA for the CDR3 is TGTGCCAGCAGCCTCTGGACGGGACTAACCTACGAGCAGTACTTC. Its translation is CASSLWTGLTYEQYF. The chain couples TRBV3-1 (or the pseudogene TRBV3-2) to TRBJ2-7; 7 positions agree with TRBD2. Per germline, CDR1 LGHDT and CDR2 YNNKEL (reference sequence). V shed 4 bases, J shed 2 bases, and the junction held 8 bases outside the gene matches. The CDR3 covers 15 residues.

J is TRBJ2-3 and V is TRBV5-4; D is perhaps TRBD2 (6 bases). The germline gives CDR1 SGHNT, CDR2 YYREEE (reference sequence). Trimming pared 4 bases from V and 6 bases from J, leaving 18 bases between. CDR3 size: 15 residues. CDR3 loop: CASSGRDSSLDTQYF. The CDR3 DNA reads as TGTGCCAGCAGCGGCCGGGACTCCAGTCTGGATACGCAGTATTTT.

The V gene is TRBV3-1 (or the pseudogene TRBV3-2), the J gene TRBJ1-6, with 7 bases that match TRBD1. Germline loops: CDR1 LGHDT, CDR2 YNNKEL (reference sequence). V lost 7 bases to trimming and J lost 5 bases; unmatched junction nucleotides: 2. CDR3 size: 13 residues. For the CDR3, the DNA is TGTGCCAGCAAGGGGACAGATAATTCACCCCTCCACTTT. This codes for CASKGTDNSPLHF.

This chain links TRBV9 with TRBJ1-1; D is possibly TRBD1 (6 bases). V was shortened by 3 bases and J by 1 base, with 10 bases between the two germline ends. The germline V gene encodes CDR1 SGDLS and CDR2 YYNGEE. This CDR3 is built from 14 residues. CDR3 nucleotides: TGTGCCAGCAGCGCGGGACATCGGAACACTGAAGCTTTCTTT. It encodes CASSAGHRNTEAFF.

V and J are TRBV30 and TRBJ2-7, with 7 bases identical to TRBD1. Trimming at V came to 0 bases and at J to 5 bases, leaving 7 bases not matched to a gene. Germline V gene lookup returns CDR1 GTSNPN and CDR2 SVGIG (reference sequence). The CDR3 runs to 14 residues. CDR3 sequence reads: CAWSVQGGSHEQYF. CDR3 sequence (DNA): TGTGCCTGGAGTGTTCAAGGGGGCAGCCACGAGCAGTACTTC. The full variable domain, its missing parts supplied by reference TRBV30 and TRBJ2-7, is SQTIHQWPATLVQPVGSPLSLECTVEGTSNPNLYWYRQAAGRGLQLLFYSVGIGQISSEVPQNLSASRPQDRQFILSSKKLLLSDSGFYLCAWSVQGGSHEQYFGPGTRLTVT.

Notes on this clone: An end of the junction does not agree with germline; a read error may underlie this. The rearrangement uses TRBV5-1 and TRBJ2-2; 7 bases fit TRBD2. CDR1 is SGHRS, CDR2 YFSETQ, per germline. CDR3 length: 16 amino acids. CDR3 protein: CASSLWPRENAGELFF. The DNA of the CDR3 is TGCGCCAGCAGCTTGTGGCCGCGGGAGAACGCCGGGGAGCTGTTTTTT.

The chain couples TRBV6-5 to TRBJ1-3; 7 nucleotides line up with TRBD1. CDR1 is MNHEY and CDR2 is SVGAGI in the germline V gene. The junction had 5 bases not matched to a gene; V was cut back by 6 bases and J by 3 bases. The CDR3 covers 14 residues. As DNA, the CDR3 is TGTGCCAGCAGCCGGAGGGACAGTGGAAACACCATATATTTT. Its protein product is CASSRRDSGNTIYF.